The 24 T cell receptor beta chains below were found in one sample sequenced in a study of molecular identifiers for immune sequencing clone quantification. Via MiXCR, TCRdb re-called the PCR reads, giving one row per CDR3 protein. The table lists over 600,000 distinct CDR3 sequences, 20% of them singletons. What was sequenced was naive CD8+ T cells from blood, with Jurkat cell RNA spiked in. Documented subset: FACS-sorted CD8+CD4-CCR7+CD45RA+ naive T cells. The origin of the receptors is a human donor in good health. Some libraries in this study had Jurkat cell RNA spiked in.

This clonotype was recorded many times. V and J are TRBV20-1 and TRBJ2-7, with D possibly being TRBD1 (6 bases). Germline values: CDR1 DFQATT, CDR2 SNEGSKA (reference sequence). V lost 2 bases, J lost 6 bases, and 14 bases lay in between. This CDR3 is built from 13 residues. This CDR3 is CSARRATGTEQYF. The DNA of the CDR3 is TGCAGTGCTAGACGGGCGACAGGTACCGAGCAGTACTTC.

A word on this clonotype: A much larger clone differs by one base, so this may be a read error. The chain joins TRBV4-3 to TRBJ2-7; D remains unclear. CDR1 and CDR2 from the germline V gene are LGHNA and YSLEER. The CDR3 has 15 amino acids. In nucleotides, the CDR3 is TGCGCCAGCAGCCAAGATCGTAAGGGATCCTACGAGCAGCACTTC. Translating it yields CASSQDRKGSYEQHF.

This clonotype was observed many times. This chain links TRBV28 with TRBJ2-7, with a possible D match to TRBD1 (6 bases). The CDR3 runs to 14 residues. Deletions cut 7 bases from V and 0 bases from J, with 13 bases between. Germline V gives CDR1 MDHEN, CDR2 SYDVKM. The CDR3 nucleotides read TGTGCCAGCAAAGCCCGGGACAACTCCTACGAGCAGTACTTC. It encodes CASKARDNSYEQYF.

This clonotype was counted ten times or more. This chain joins TRBV7-9 and TRBJ2-2; 11 positions match TRBD2. Germline V lookup: CDR1 SEHNR, CDR2 FQNEAQ (reference sequence). Unmatched junction bases numbered 11, after V lost 4 bases and J lost 7 bases. This CDR3 region has 17 residues. This CDR3 reads CASSSRLTSGKSGELFF. As DNA, the CDR3 is TGTGCCAGCAGCTCCCGACTGACTAGCGGGAAAAGCGGGGAGCTGTTTTTT. The full variable domain, with the rest looked up from reference TRBV7-9 and TRBJ2-2, is DTGVSQNPRHKITKRGQNVTFRCDPISEHNRLYWYRQTLGQGPEFLTYFQNEAQLEKSRLLSDRFSAERPKGSFSTLEIQRTEQGDSAMYLCASSSRLTSGKSGELFFGEGSRLTVL.

This clonotype was seen at least ten times. This chain joins TRBV6-2 or TRBV6-3 and TRBJ1-5; D perhaps matches TRBD1 (5 bases). V was clipped by 8 bases and J by 5 bases, with 10 bases between them. This CDR3 region has 12 residues. Looked up from germline, CDR1 is MNHEY and CDR2 is SVGEGT. The CDR3 sequence is CASRPGDQPQHF. The DNA of the CDR3 is TGTGCCAGCCGGCCGGGGGATCAGCCCCAGCATTTT.

In its sample, this clonotype was seen many times. The V call is TRBV12-3 or TRBV12-4, the J call TRBJ1-1, with a weak D call TRBD1 (6 bases). V lost 2 bases and J lost 1, with 14 bases in between. The CDR3 consists of 16 residues. The CDR3 coding sequence is TGTGCCAGCAGTTTATATACAGGGAGAGGGAACACTGAAGCTTTCTTT. Translation gives CASSLYTGRGNTEAFF.

This clonotype was picked up a small number of times. The chain couples TRBV28 to TRBJ2-7, with 10 bases lining up with TRBD1. The CDR3 has 15 amino acids. V lost 5 bases to trimming and J lost 5 bases; unmatched junction nucleotides: 9. Per germline, CDR1 MDHEN and CDR2 SYDVKM. CDR3 nucleotides: TGTGCCAGCAGTACTAGCTGGACAGGGGGAAACGAGCAGTACTTC. Amino acid sequence: CASSTSWTGGNEQYF.

In regard to this clonotype: The germline gene is not matched at one end of the junction; a read error may be the cause. The rearrangement joins TRBV19 to TRBJ2-1; no firm D call. The CDR3 has 15 amino acids. Per germline, CDR1 LNHDA and CDR2 SQIVND (reference sequence). The CDR3 region is CASSIGQTTYNGQFF. CDR3 DNA: TGTGCCAGTAGTATTGGGCAGACGACCTACAATGGGCAGTTCTTC.

The sample holds many counts of this clonotype. This chain links TRBV29-1 with TRBJ1-3; D uncertain. CDR3 length equals 14 residues. V shed 2 bases and J shed 0 bases, with 8 bases lying between them. Germline CDR1 is SQVTM and CDR2 is ANQGSEA. CDR3 residues: CSVERDFSGNTIYF. CDR3 nucleotide sequence: TGCAGCGTTGAAAGGGATTTCTCTGGAAACACCATATATTTT.

This clonotype has ten or more counts. The chain uses TRBV20-1 and TRBJ2-7, with 15 bases lining up with TRBD2. With 6 bases clipped from V and 6 bases from J, the junction kept 6 bases outside the gene matches. The CDR3 is 14 amino acids. CDR1 is DFQATT, CDR2 SNEGSKA, per germline (reference sequence). CDR3 protein: CSAKWGLAGGEQYF. CDR3 DNA sequence: TGCAGTGCAAAATGGGGACTAGCGGGAGGCGAGCAGTACTTC.

This clonotype occurred many times. The chain carries TRBV28 and TRBJ2-3; no reliable D call. The CDR3 spans 12 residues. Trimming took off 6 bases at V and 6 bases at J, with 10 bases between the two ends. CDR1 is MDHEN, CDR2 SYDVKM, per germline. The CDR3 region is CASRRTLDTQYF. The CDR3 DNA reads TGTGCCAGCAGACGGACGCTCGATACGCAGTATTTT.

This clonotype was picked up a small number of times. The V and J genes are TRBV4-1 and TRBJ1-1; the D gene is possibly TRBD1 (5 bases). V was cut by 6 bases and J by 1 base, with 12 bases left in between. The CDR3 sequence is 14 residues long. Germline assignment: CDR1 MGHRA and CDR2 YSYEKL. Here the CDR3 DNA reads TGCGCCAGCAGGGGGGGGAGAGGGAACACTGAAGCTTTCTTT. This translates into CASRGGRGNTEAFF.

The CDR3 loop reads CAWRLSRGDEQYF. In DNA, the CDR3 is TGTGCCTGGCGTTTATCTCGGGGGGACGAGCAGTACTTC. The rearrangement joins TRBV30 to TRBJ2-7; 7 bases match TRBD2. The ends lost 5 bases at V and 5 bases at J; junction bases unmatched: 9. The CDR3 length is 13 residues. Germline CDR1 and CDR2: GTSNPN and SVGIG (reference sequence).

This clonotype showed up many times. The V call is TRBV6-1, the J call TRBJ1-1; D is undetermined. The V end was cut by 1 base, the J end by 1 base, with 4 bases between. Germline V CDR1 and CDR2: MNHNS, SASEGT. The CDR3 is made up of 13 amino acids. CDR3 in amino acids: CASSEVRNTEAFF. As DNA, the CDR3 is TGTGCCAGCAGTGAAGTTCGGAACACTGAAGCTTTCTTT.

With respect to this clonotype: Mismatch with germline at one junction end may stem from a read error. J is TRBJ1-5 and V is TRBV10-3; TRBD1 aligns across 9 bases. The length of the CDR3 is 14 residues. Germline V lookup: CDR1 ENHRY, CDR2 SYGVKD. The CDR3 sequence: CAISEGQGNQPLHF. The CDR3 DNA reads as TGTGCCATCAGTGAGGGACAGGGGAATCAGCCCCTGCATTTT.

This clonotype has a count of ten or more. V usage is TRBV6-1 and J usage is TRBJ1-1, with D perhaps matching TRBD1 (6 bases). CDR1 and CDR2 from the germline V gene are MNHNS and SASEGT. Trimming stripped 10 bases from V and 0 bases from J, with 18 bases between. CDR3 size: 15 residues. This CDR3 reads CATSTGPKVNTEAFF. CDR3 coding DNA: TGTGCCACGTCGACAGGCCCTAAGGTGAACACTGAAGCTTTCTTT.

This clonotype was counted at least ten times. The chain uses TRBV20-1 and TRBJ2-7, with TRBD2 matching over 10 bases. The CDR3 has 13 residues. Germline CDR1 and CDR2: DFQATT and SNEGSKA (reference sequence). V lost 0 bases and J lost 10; bases outside the gene matches: 6. The CDR3 DNA reads as TGCAGTGCTAGAGAGCTAGCGGGAGTACAACAGTACTTC. Its translation: CSARELAGVQQYF.

The CDR3 reads CASTLGSGEQFF. The CDR3 nucleotides read TGTGCCAGCACCTTGGGTAGTGGGGAGCAGTTCTTC. The chain recombines TRBV28 with TRBJ2-1, with D unclear. This CDR3 is built from 12 residues. The germline V and J ends were trimmed by 7 bases and 10 bases, with 14 bases remaining between them. CDR1 is MDHEN, CDR2 SYDVKM, per germline.

This clonotype was counted ten times or more. The genes are TRBV24-1 and TRBJ2-3, with D uncertain. Trimming pared 4 bases from V and 0 bases from J, leaving 13 bases between. CDR1 and CDR2 from the germline V gene are KGHDR and SFDVKD. The CDR3 has 16 amino acids. The DNA of the CDR3 is TGTGCCACCAGTGACAGAAGGACCTTTAGCACAGATACGCAGTATTTT. This gives the protein CATSDRRTFSTDTQYF.

On this clonotype: This may come from a read error, since a much larger clone is one base off. The genes are TRBV24-1 and TRBJ2-1, with TRBD2 matching 12 bases. This CDR3 is 16 amino acids long. The V gene's germline CDR1 is KGHDR and CDR2 SFDVKD. This CDR3 reads CTTGTSGLGDHNEQFF. The CDR3 nucleotides read TGTACCACCGGGACTAGCGGGTTGGGGGACCACAATGAGCAGTTCTTC.

In the case of this clonotype: A read error is possible here, since a much larger clone lies one base away. The V gene is TRBV4-3, the J gene TRBJ2-7; maybe TRBD1 (6 bases). This CDR3 comprises 14 residues. CDR1 is LGHNA, CDR2 YSLEER, per germline. The CDR3 DNA sequence: TGCGCCCGCAGCATCGGTCAGGGGACCTACGAGCAGTACTTC. Its protein is CARSIGQGTYEQYF.

This clonotype was recorded at least ten times. This sequence joins TRBV4-3 and TRBJ2-1; TRBD2 agrees at 10 bases. The CDR3 spans 15 residues. The ends lost 4 bases at V and 4 bases at J; junction bases unmatched: 4. Germline assignment: CDR1 LGHNA and CDR2 YSLEER. The CDR3 loop reads CASSPGTSDYNEQFF. The CDR3 DNA reads TGCGCCAGCAGCCCGGGGACTAGCGATTACAATGAGCAGTTCTTC.

The chain has TRBV12-3 or TRBV12-4 and TRBJ1-2, with D tentatively TRBD1 (5 bases). The germline V and J ends were trimmed by 4 bases and 7 bases, with 10 bases remaining between them. The CDR3 covers 12 residues. The DNA for the CDR3 is TGTGCCAGCAGTTCCGGGACTTCTGGCTACACCTTC. Its protein is CASSSGTSGYTF.

This sequence joins TRBV18 and TRBJ2-3; 7 positions match TRBD2. The CDR3 runs 15 residues. Per the germline V gene, CDR1 is KGHSH and CDR2 is LQKENI. The junction had 4 bases not matched to a gene; V was cut back by 2 bases and J by 2 bases. The CDR3 DNA is TGTGCCAGCTCACCAAAGACTAGCATCACAGATACGCAGTATTTT. This encodes CASSPKTSITDTQYF. The complete variable domain, with remaining parts taken from reference TRBV18 and TRBJ2-3, reads NAGVMQNPRHLVRRRGQEARLRCSPMKGHSHVYWYRQLPEEGLKFMVYLQKENIIDESGMPKERFSAEFPKEGPSILRIQQVVRGDSAAYFCASSPKTSITDTQYFGPGTRLTVL.